This TCR beta chain derives from a study of T cell responses to AZD1222 COVID-19 vaccine. The CDR3 runs 15 residues. Germline CDR1 and CDR2: KGHSH and LQKENI. V was cut by 4 bases and J by 0 bases, with 10 bases left in between. In the case of this clone: The antigen remains undetermined.

The assay was immunoSEQ multiplex PCR, and TCRdb's table has in-frame clones only and misses some. The sample contains some 120,000 clones, approximately 88% of which appear only once. General observations from the study: White British ancestry dominated among donors, who included more females, and clonal diversity was possibly underestimated. AZD1222 recipients seropositive at baseline numbered only six or seven. Receipt of two AZD1222 doses was followed by a rise in Spike-specific TCR breadth and depth. Variant regions that are unmutated are reportedly the target of nearly half of spike-specific TCRs.

This chain links TRBV18 with TRBJ1-3; no definite D call. This receptor was identified in an adult in good health. The material was peripheral blood, obtained on day 0 of AZD1222 vaccination. CDR3 sequence: CASSRRLASGNTIYF. CDR3 coding DNA: TGTGCCAGCTCACGCCGCTTGGCCTCTGGAAACACCATATATTTT.